Shown below are 28 T cell receptor beta chains from a single sample sequenced in a study of Tregs in tolerant kidney transplant recipients. The repertoire was sequenced with immunoSEQ multiplex PCR; TCRdb's copy has only in-frame clones and lacks some. The top ten clones hold more than 0.35% of a sample with tens of thousands of clones, around nine tenths of them seen once. This material consisted of CD4+ T cells from blood, taken before the transplant. These receptors were obtained from a human donor who received a combined kidney and bone marrow transplant.

The chain links TRBV7-6 to TRBJ1-2; D may be TRBD1 (5 bases). Trimming removed 5 bases at V and 1 base at J, with 11 bases between. Germline values: CDR1 SGHVS, CDR2 FNYEAQ. CDR3 length: 14 amino acids. This CDR3 is CASSQGPFNYGYTF. The CDR3 DNA reads as TGTGCCAGCAGCCAGGGCCCGTTTAACTATGGCTACACCTTC.

J is TRBJ2-1 and V is TRBV5-1; 7 bases fit TRBD2. Germline-derived CDR1 and CDR2 are SGHRS and YFSETQ. The CDR3 contains 15 residues. The ends lost 5 bases at V and 4 bases at J; junction bases unmatched: 9. CDR3 DNA: TGCGCCAGCAGGTTTTATGGGGGGGGTTACAATGAGCAGTTCTTC. It translates to CASRFYGGGYNEQFF. Full variable domain (outside the CDR3, taken from reference TRBV5-1 and TRBJ2-1): KAGVTQTPRYLIKTRGQQVTLSCSPISGHRSVSWYQQTPGQGLQFLFEYFSETQRNKGNFPGRFSGRQFSNSRSEMNVSTLELGDSALYLCASRFYGGGYNEQFFGPGTRLTVL.

The chain has TRBV6-5 and TRBJ2-2, with a weak D call TRBD1 (5 bases). Trimming took off 2 bases at V and 4 bases at J, with 8 bases between the two ends. The V gene's germline CDR1 is MNHEY and CDR2 SVGAGI. This CDR3 is 14 amino acids long. The CDR3 is CASSYQTATGELFF. The CDR3 nucleotides are TGTGCCAGCAGTTACCAGACAGCCACCGGGGAGCTGTTTTTT.

The chain carries TRBV30 and TRBJ2-3; the D gene is possibly TRBD1 (5 bases). The CDR3 covers 14 residues. Trimming stripped 4 bases from V and 0 bases from J, with 11 bases between. Germline CDR1 GTSNPN, CDR2 SVGIG (reference sequence). CDR3 coding DNA: TGTGCCTGGAAGCAGGGCCATAGCACAGATACGCAGTATTTT. Amino acid sequence: CAWKQGHSTDTQYF.

The rearrangement uses TRBV28 and TRBJ2-4; the D gene is possibly TRBD2 (5 bases). From germline, CDR1 is MDHEN and CDR2 SYDVKM. The CDR3 covers 14 residues. Between the trimmed V and J ends, which lost 6 bases and 6 bases, there was a span of 15 bases. The CDR3 DNA sequence: TGTGCCAGCAGGACCTCCCTGGCGGGAAACATTCAGTACTTC. Protein product: CASRTSLAGNIQYF.

The chain is built from TRBV11-1 and TRBJ2-3; 8 nucleotides align to TRBD1. V trimming: 5 bases; J trimming: 1 base; junction bases outside the gene matches: 11. Germline values: CDR1 SGHAT, CDR2 FQDESV (reference sequence). This CDR3 is 17 amino acids long. The CDR3 here is CASSRSFQGAGTDTQYF. The CDR3 DNA reads as TGTGCCAGCAGCCGATCCTTTCAGGGGGCCGGCACAGATACGCAGTATTTT.

The chain carries TRBV5-1 and TRBJ2-2; D gene uncertain. V gave up 4 bases and J gave up 6 bases, with 10 bases separating them. This CDR3 has 13 amino acids. Germline CDR1 is SGHRS and CDR2 is YFSETQ. The CDR3 spells CASSLTISGELFF. DNA for the CDR3: TGCGCCAGCAGCCTAACGATCTCCGGGGAGCTGTTTTTT.

The gene calls are TRBV7-3 and TRBJ2-3; a weak D match, TRBD2 (6 bases). The CDR3 is made up of 15 amino acids. V lost 1 base to trimming and J lost 7 bases, with 15 bases between them. Per germline, CDR1 SGHTA and CDR2 FQGTGA. For the CDR3, the DNA is TGTGCCAGCAGCTTAATCTCTAGCGTGGGGAATACGCAGTATTTT. Protein product: CASSLISSVGNTQYF.

The CDR3: CASRGGTSGRGTGELFF. CDR3 in DNA: TGTGCCAGCAGAGGGGGGACTAGCGGGAGAGGGACCGGGGAGCTGTTTTTT. The chain employs TRBV2 and TRBJ2-2, with 14 positions matching TRBD2. J gave up 5 bases and V 6 bases, and 8 bases lay outside the gene matches. The length of the CDR3 is 17 residues. The germline V gene encodes CDR1 SNHLY and CDR2 FYNNEI.

The chain combines TRBV28 with TRBJ1-4; D is unclear. V lost 3 bases to trimming and J lost 8 bases, with 4 bases between them. Germline lookup yields CDR1 MDHEN and CDR2 SYDVKM. This CDR3 is built from 11 residues. The CDR3 region has the DNA TGTGCCAGCAGTTTGGAGGAAAAACTGTTTTTT. This codes for CASSLEEKLFF. Together with reference TRBV28 and TRBJ1-4, the CDR3 gives the full variable domain: DVKVTQSSRYLVKRTGEKVFLECVQDMDHENMFWYRQDPGLGLRLIYFSYDVKMKEKGDIPEGYSVSREKKERFSLILESASTNQTSMYLCASSLEEKLFFGSGTQLSVL.

The CDR3 is CASSSGQTNGYTF. The CDR3 nucleotides are TGTGCCAGCAGCTCGGGACAGACGAATGGCTACACCTTC. V usage is TRBV28 and J usage is TRBJ1-2; 7 bases agree with TRBD1. CDR1 MDHEN and CDR2 SYDVKM come from the germline V gene. Trimming at V came to 6 bases and at J to 6 bases, leaving 7 bases not matched to a gene. This CDR3 region has 13 residues.

The chain employs TRBV5-1 and TRBJ1-4; TRBD1 matches 11 bases. Looked up from germline, CDR1 is SGHRS and CDR2 is YFSETQ. CDR3 length: 15 residues. Unmatched junction bases numbered 5, after V lost 2 bases and J lost 8 bases. The CDR3 bases are TGCGCCAGCAGCTTCTCCGGGACAGGGGGAGAAAAACTGTTTTTT. This translates into CASSFSGTGGEKLFF. The full variable domain, rest sourced from reference TRBV5-1 and TRBJ1-4, is KAGVTQTPRYLIKTRGQQVTLSCSPISGHRSVSWYQQTPGQGLQFLFEYFSETQRNKGNFPGRFSGRQFSNSRSEMNVSTLELGDSALYLCASSFSGTGGEKLFFGSGTQLSVL.

The chain is built from TRBV5-1 and TRBJ2-5, with 8 bases fitting TRBD1. In germline, CDR1 is SGHRS, CDR2 YFSETQ. Trimming took 4 bases from V and 1 from J; bases not matched to a gene: 3. This CDR3 has 14 amino acids. Written as DNA, the CDR3 is TGCGCCAGCAGCCGGGGACAGGTCCAAGAGACCCAGTACTTC. It yields the protein CASSRGQVQETQYF.

A single count supports this clone. J is TRBJ2-2 and V is TRBV4-3; tentatively, D is TRBD1 or TRBD2 (9 bases each). With 1 base removed from V and 4 bases from J, the gap between germline ends came to 25 bases. CDR1 and CDR2 (germline): LGHNA, YSLEER. This CDR3 is 20 amino acids long. The CDR3 sequence is CASSQVGTGLIAGATGELFF. The DNA of the CDR3 is TGCGCCAGCAGCCAAGTTGGGACAGGGTTGATAGCGGGAGCCACCGGGGAGCTGTTTTTT.

V gene TRBV27 combines with J gene TRBJ2-3, with 14 bases that match TRBD2. Germline trimming cut 6 bases from V and 0 bases from J; bases unmatched to any gene: 8. The CDR3 runs to 18 residues. Germline CDR1 is MNHEY and CDR2 is SMNVEV (reference sequence). CDR3 bases: TGTGCCAGCAGGACCGGGACTAGCGGGAGAAGTAGCACAGATACGCAGTATTTT. It specifies CASRTGTSGRSSTDTQYF.

This rearrangement joins TRBV5-8 to TRBJ2-3; 9 bases map to TRBD1. CDR3 length: 14 residues. V shed 7 bases, J shed 3 bases, and the junction held 6 bases outside the gene matches. Germline V gene lookup returns CDR1 SGHTS and CDR2 YDEGEE. CDR3 bases: TGTGCCAGCGTTAAAGGGACAGGGACAGATACGCAGTATTTT. Amino acids: CASVKGTGTDTQYF.

The CDR3 is CAISDPTGGLNQPQHF. The CDR3 DNA reads TGTGCCATCAGTGACCCTACAGGGGGCTTAAATCAGCCCCAGCATTTT. This chain connects TRBV10-3 to TRBJ1-5; 9 bases fit TRBD1. From germline, CDR1 is ENHRY and CDR2 SYGVKD. The V and J ends lost 3 bases and 4 bases, in that order; junction bases with no gene match: 7. The CDR3 loop spans 16 amino acids.

The rearrangement links TRBV13 to TRBJ2-7; 8 bases match TRBD2. The CDR3 is 15 residues long. The germline V gene has CDR1 PRHDT and CDR2 FYEKMQ (reference sequence). With V trimmed by 3 bases and J by 1 base, 5 bases remained unmatched. CDR3 amino acids: CASSFRGGRSYEQYF. The DNA for the CDR3 is TGTGCCAGCAGCTTCCGCGGCGGGAGGTCCTACGAGCAGTACTTC.

The chain joins TRBV28 to TRBJ1-2; D possibly corresponds to TRBD1 (6 bases). CDR1 and CDR2 (germline): MDHEN, SYDVKM. Trimming shortened V by 5 bases and J by 4 bases, and 20 bases separated the two germline ends. The CDR3 sequence is 16 residues long. CDR3 sequence reads: CASSTDFTQGSYGYTF. The CDR3 bases are TGTGCCAGCAGTACCGATTTCACACAGGGTTCCTATGGCTACACCTTC.

V and J are TRBV10-3 and TRBJ2-5; 12 nucleotides line up with TRBD2. Trimming cost V 4 bases and J 1 base; bases outside gene matches: 10. Germline V gene sequence: CDR1 ENHRY, CDR2 SYGVKD. The CDR3 runs 18 residues. CDR3 sequence (DNA): TGTGCCATCAGTGCCGGGACTAGCGGGCTCGCCCTCCAAGAGACCCAGTACTTC. The encoded protein is CAISAGTSGLALQETQYF.

This clone was detected a few times. V and J are TRBV10-3 and TRBJ2-7, with D perhaps TRBD2 (5 bases). Germline CDR1 is ENHRY and CDR2 is SYGVKD. There are 14 residues in the CDR3. V lost 1 base and J lost 2, with 9 bases in between. This chain's CDR3 is CAISELSGAYEQYF. The CDR3 DNA is TGTGCCATCAGTGAGTTATCCGGGGCCTACGAGCAGTACTTC.

The rearrangement links TRBV29-1 to TRBJ2-1, with TRBD2 matching 8 bases. Germline CDR1 is SQVTM and CDR2 is ANQGSEA. There are 13 residues in the CDR3. The J segment lost 3 bases and the V segment lost 8 bases, leaving 6 bases of the junction unmatched. The CDR3 DNA reads as TGCAGCCATGGGGCGGGAGGCTACAATGAGCAGTTCTTC. Amino acid sequence: CSHGAGGYNEQFF.

J is TRBJ2-7 and V is TRBV9, with 7 nucleotides matching TRBD2. This CDR3 region has 14 residues. Looked up from germline, CDR1 is SGDLS and CDR2 is YYNGEE. J was trimmed by 6 bases and V by 4 bases; bases with no gene match: 10. In nucleotides, the CDR3 is TGTGCCAGCAGCTTCCGACTAGCCGACCGCGAGCAGTACTTC. It translates to CASSFRLADREQYF. Combining the CDR3 with reference TRBV9 and TRBJ2-7 gives the whole variable domain DSGVTQTPKHLITATGQRVTLRCSPRSGDLSVYWYQQSLDQGLQFLIQYYNGEERAKGNILERFSAQQFPDLHSELNLSSLELGDSALYFCASSFRLADREQYFGPGTRLTVT.

Worth noting for this clone: The identical CDR3 is also encoded by other nucleotide sequences in the sample. This chain uses TRBV2 with TRBJ2-1, with TRBD2 matching over 8 bases. This CDR3 spans 15 amino acids. V was clipped by 6 bases and J by 4 bases; unmatched bases: 8. Germline lookup yields CDR1 SNHLY and CDR2 FYNNEI. In DNA form, the CDR3 reads TGTGCCAGCAGGGGTACTAGCGGAGCTTACAATGAGCAGTTCTTC. Translated: CASRGTSGAYNEQFF.

Comments on this clone: This specimen includes other DNA sequences encoding the same CDR3. Here the CDR3 DNA reads TGTGCCAGCAGTGTCCGGGACAGGGAGGGTGAAGCTTTCTTT. Encoded protein: CASSVRDREGEAFF. The chain recombines TRBV6-5 with TRBJ1-1; 9 bases agree with TRBD1. The CDR3 sequence is 14 residues long. The V gene's germline CDR1 is MNHEY and CDR2 SVGAGI. Losses at the gene ends were 5 bases for V and 7 bases for J; bases not matched to a gene: 8.

The chain employs TRBV28 and TRBJ2-7, with D perhaps matching TRBD2 (5 bases). CDR3 length: 15 residues. Looked up from germline, CDR1 is MDHEN and CDR2 is SYDVKM. Trimming pared 6 bases from V and 4 bases from J, leaving 19 bases between. Here the CDR3 DNA reads TGTGCCAGCAGCCCCGCCAGCGGAGATATGTACGAGCAGTACTTC. Residues: CASSPASGDMYEQYF. Drawing the rest from reference TRBV28 and TRBJ2-7, the complete variable domain is DVKVTQSSRYLVKRTGEKVFLECVQDMDHENMFWYRQDPGLGLRLIYFSYDVKMKEKGDIPEGYSVSREKKERFSLILESASTNQTSMYLCASSPASGDMYEQYFGPGTRLTVT.

The CDR3 spells CASSYSRRYGYTF. The CDR3 DNA reads as TGTGCCAGCAGTTACTCCCGGCGGTATGGCTACACCTTC. V gene TRBV6-5 combines with J gene TRBJ1-2; D remains unclear. Germline CDR1 is MNHEY and CDR2 is SVGAGI. The CDR3 is made up of 13 amino acids. The ends were cut back, 0 bases at V and 5 bases at J, with 7 bases in the middle.

CDR3 DNA sequence: TGCGCCAGCAGCTTAGACAACTACGAGCAGTACTTC. Its protein product is CASSLDNYEQYF. The chain recombines TRBV5-1 with TRBJ2-7; D remains ambiguous. Germline lookup yields CDR1 SGHRS and CDR2 YFSETQ. There are 12 residues in the CDR3. V lost 2 bases and J lost 3, with 6 bases in between.